This entry is about one T cell receptor (beta chain). The sample belongs to a study of control samples from healthy donors and cancer patients. This CDR3 has 15 amino acids. Per germline, CDR1 SGHKS and CDR2 YYEKEE (reference sequence). The ends were cut back, 5 bases at V and 2 bases at J, with 17 bases in the middle. Profiling relied on immunoSEQ multiplex PCR, and the TCRdb table lists in-frame clones only, not all of them. Of 130,000 or so clones in the sample, 88% are singletons; the top ten hold more than 2.5%. This receptor was obtained from a man in his forties or fifties in good health. The chain has TRBV5-5 and TRBJ2-7; D assignment may be TRBD1 or TRBD2 (7 bases each). The sample taken for sequencing was blood. The CDR3 DNA reads as TGTGCCAGCAGTTCCCAGGGGGGGACAGCCTACGAGCAGTACTTC. Translating it yields CASSSQGGTAYEQYF.